One and the same sample provided the 18 T cell receptor beta chains below, sequenced in a study of cytomegalovirus exposure and HLA in healthy donors. With 60 Vbeta and 13 Jbeta primers, the PCR was carried out. TCRdb's copy holds only in-frame clones and misses some; the assay was immunoSEQ multiplex PCR. The sample has some 65,000 clones, about 70% seen once. Sequences were obtained from PBMCs. These receptors came from a woman in her twenties or thirties in good health and CMV-seronegative.

CDR3 loop: CASSFRYSYEQYF. DNA of the CDR3: TGTGCCAGCAGCTTCCGGTACTCCTACGAGCAGTACTTC. This chain joins TRBV5-6 and TRBJ2-5, with D unresolved. TRBJ2-7 explains the end of the DNA better; the J call may be wrong. This CDR3 has 13 residues. The V gene's germline CDR1 is SGHDT and CDR2 YYEEEE.

This chain uses TRBV10-3 with TRBJ1-1, with 8 positions matching TRBD1. This CDR3 has 13 amino acids. The germline V gene has CDR1 ENHRY and CDR2 SYGVKD. J lost 4 bases, V lost 5 bases, and 3 bases had no gene match. The CDR3 spells CAISSGTGTEAFF. The CDR3, as DNA: TGTGCCATCAGTTCCGGGACAGGCACTGAAGCTTTCTTT.

This chain connects TRBV5-4 to TRBJ2-3; 8 bases fit TRBD1. This CDR3 is 17 amino acids long. After removal of 5 bases from V and 1 base from J, the junction contained 12 bases not matched to a gene. Germline CDR1 reads SGHNT; CDR2 reads YYREEE (reference sequence). The CDR3 sequence: CASSSGTGGIRTDTQYF. The CDR3, as DNA: TGTGCCAGCAGTTCCGGGACAGGTGGTATACGCACAGATACGCAGTATTTT. Looking up the rest from reference TRBV5-4 and TRBJ2-3 gives the full variable domain: ETGVTQSPTHLIKTRGQQVTLRCSSQSGHNTVSWYQQALGQGPQFIFQYYREEENGRGNFPPRFSGLQFPNYSSELNVNALELDDSALYLCASSSGTGGIRTDTQYFGPGTRLTVL.

The genes are TRBV1 and TRBJ2-2; the table's D call, TRBD2, has no DNA check behind it. TRBV1 constitutes a pseudogene. This CDR3 is 14 amino acids long. The CDR3 sequence: CTSSPPMNTGELFF. The CDR3 nucleotides read TGCACCAGCAGCCCGCCTATGAACACCGGGGAGCTGTTTTTT.

The rearrangement joins TRBV28 to TRBJ2-2; D call uncertain. V lost 5 bases and J lost 5, with 6 bases in between. Germline V CDR1 and CDR2: MDHEN, SYDVKM. The CDR3 contains 12 residues. The CDR3: CASSPVTGELFF. Written as DNA, the CDR3 is TGTGCCAGCAGTCCGGTGACCGGGGAGCTGTTTTTT.

The sample holds a few counts of this clone. This rearrangement joins TRBV6-5 to TRBJ2-6; D may be TRBD2 (7 bases). The CDR3 has 16 amino acids. Germline loops: CDR1 MNHEY, CDR2 SVGAGI. V lost 2 bases and J 3 bases, leaving 11 bases between the germline ends. The CDR3 sequence: CASSYLGGRGANVLTF. CDR3 nucleotides: TGTGCCAGCAGTTACCTCGGGGGGCGTGGGGCCAACGTCCTGACTTTC.

The chain has TRBV14 and TRBJ1-2, with 7 bases aligning to TRBD1. The CDR3 sequence is 15 residues long. Trimming at V came to 0 bases and at J to 7 bases, leaving 8 bases not matched to a gene. Germline CDR1 is SGHDN and CDR2 is FVKESK. Here the CDR3 reads CASSQEFRGPGGYTF. CDR3 bases: TGTGCCAGCAGCCAAGAGTTTAGGGGGCCTGGTGGCTACACCTTC. Full variable domain (outside the CDR3, taken from reference TRBV14 and TRBJ1-2): EAGVTQFPSHSVIEKGQTVTLRCDPISGHDNLYWYRRVMGKEIKFLLHFVKESKQDESGMPNNRFLAERTGGTYSTLKVQPAELEDSGVYFCASSQEFRGPGGYTFGSGTRLTVV.

CDR3 DNA sequence: TGTGCCAGCAGCTTAGAGCGGGCCCAGACCCAGTACTTC. This encodes CASSLERAQTQYF. The chain uses TRBV7-9 and TRBJ2-5, with D tentatively TRBD2 (6 bases). The CDR3 loop spans 13 amino acids. CDR1 is SEHNR, CDR2 FQNEAQ, per germline (reference sequence). Trimming took 1 base from V and 6 from J, leaving 9 bases between them. The variable domain in full, with the rest retrieved from reference TRBV7-9 and TRBJ2-5, is DTGVSQNPRHKITKRGQNVTFRCDPISEHNRLYWYRQTLGQGPEFLTYFQNEAQLEKSRLLSDRFSAERPKGSFSTLEIQRTEQGDSAMYLCASSLERAQTQYFGPGTRLLVL.

The chain is built from TRBV7-3 and TRBJ2-2, with D perhaps TRBD2 (7 bases). V lost 4 bases and J lost 5, with 14 bases in between. Germline V gives CDR1 SGHTA, CDR2 FQGTGA. CDR3 size: 15 residues. DNA for the CDR3: TGTGCCAGCAGCTCATGGGGGGGCCGGACCGGGGAGCTGTTTTTT. Its translation is CASSSWGGRTGELFF.

This chain connects TRBV10-3 to TRBJ1-2; D not certain. Germline V gene lookup returns CDR1 ENHRY and CDR2 SYGVKD. This CDR3 is 14 amino acids long. The germline V and J ends were trimmed by 2 bases and 8 bases, with 15 bases remaining between them. The CDR3 DNA follows: TGTGCCATCAGTGAGCCTCTCACCCCAAGCGGCTACACCTTC. As protein: CAISEPLTPSGYTF.

The chain carries TRBV5-1 and TRBJ1-4; D unresolved. Germline V gene lookup returns CDR1 SGHRS and CDR2 YFSETQ. There are 16 residues in the CDR3. Between the trimmed V and J ends, which lost 4 bases and 4 bases, there was a span of 17 bases. In DNA form, the CDR3 reads TGCGCCAGCAGCCCGACGGGTGGAGGGTTTAATGAAAAACTGTTTTTT. Its protein is CASSPTGGGFNEKLFF.

V usage is TRBV2 and J usage is TRBJ1-2; 7 bases agree with TRBD1. Germline CDR1 reads SNHLY; CDR2 reads FYNNEI. The J segment lost 4 bases and the V segment lost 6 bases, leaving 14 bases of the junction unmatched. The CDR3 contains 16 residues. The CDR3 here is CASRLVPGTVTYGYTF. CDR3 nucleotides: TGTGCCAGCAGACTTGTACCCGGGACAGTAACCTATGGCTACACCTTC.

The count of this clone is one. The chain recombines TRBV7-9 with TRBJ2-7, with unresolved D. Trimming shortened V by 7 bases and J by 5 bases, and 12 bases separated the two germline ends. The CDR3 is 12 residues long. Germline V gene sequence: CDR1 SEHNR, CDR2 FQNEAQ (reference sequence). CDR3 in amino acids: CASTPYFDEQYF. Here the CDR3 DNA reads TGTGCCAGCACCCCTTACTTTGACGAGCAGTACTTC.

This chain connects TRBV14 to TRBJ2-5; 7 bases line up with TRBD2. Germline V gene sequence: CDR1 SGHDN, CDR2 FVKESK. The junction had 8 bases not matched to a gene; V was cut back by 4 bases and J by 3 bases. CDR3 length: 15 residues. DNA of the CDR3: TGTGCCAGCAGCCCTCTAGCGGACGGGGAAGAGACCCAGTACTTC. It specifies CASSPLADGEETQYF. The variable domain in full, completed from reference TRBV14 and TRBJ2-5, reads EAGVTQFPSHSVIEKGQTVTLRCDPISGHDNLYWYRRVMGKEIKFLLHFVKESKQDESGMPNNRFLAERTGGTYSTLKVQPAELEDSGVYFCASSPLADGEETQYFGPGTRLLVL.

J is TRBJ2-2 and V is TRBV21-1; the listed D gene, TRBD1, was not tested against the DNA. TRBV21-1 is assigned pseudogene status. This CDR3 contains 16 residues. The CDR3 DNA follows: TGTGCCAGCAGCAAATTAGAGAGGGGGAGAACCGGGGAGCTGTTTTTT. Encoded protein: CASSKLERGRTGELFF.

V and J are TRBV11-2 and TRBJ2-5, with a weak D call TRBD2 (5 bases). The CDR3 loop spans 15 amino acids. Germline V CDR1 and CDR2: SGHAT, FQNNGV. Trimming took 3 bases from V and 5 from J, leaving 16 bases between them. CDR3 sequence: CASSFRTAPAETQYF. The CDR3 nucleotides read TGTGCCAGCAGCTTCCGGACTGCGCCGGCCGAGACCCAGTACTTC.

DNA of the CDR3: TGTGCCAGCAGCTTATCCGGACTGAATTCACCCCTCCACTTT. Translating it yields CASSLSGLNSPLHF. The rearrangement uses TRBV11-2 and TRBJ1-6; D unresolved. This CDR3 has 14 residues. In germline, CDR1 is SGHAT, CDR2 FQNNGV. V gave up 2 bases and J gave up 7 bases, with 9 bases separating them.

This clone was counted between two and nine times. Different DNA sequences within this sample yield the same CDR3. The CDR3 bases are TGTGCCAGCAGCGTAGGACAGGGAGGCAATCAGCCCCAGCATTTT. Its protein is CASSVGQGGNQPQHF. This chain joins TRBV9 and TRBJ1-5; 7 bases line up with TRBD1. After removal of 0 bases from V and 2 bases from J, the junction contained 2 bases not matched to a gene. Germline loops: CDR1 SGDLS, CDR2 YYNGEE. CDR3 length equals 15 residues. Complete variable domain (other parts from reference TRBV9 and TRBJ1-5): DSGVTQTPKHLITATGQRVTLRCSPRSGDLSVYWYQQSLDQGLQFLIQYYNGEERAKGNILERFSAQQFPDLHSELNLSSLELGDSALYFCASSVGQGGNQPQHFGDGTRLSIL.